The present T cell receptor beta chain was sequenced within a study of T cell repertoires in cytomegalovirus infection. Study as a whole: Indications of both CMV infection and matching HLA type were provided by public TCR beta signatures. Study-wide results and limits: HLA-C-restricted TCR beta clonotypes specific for CMV led the ex vivo response.

Turning to this clonotype: Its target is unknown.

This CDR3 has 10 residues. V lost 11 bases, J lost 9 bases, and 11 bases lay in between. CDR1 SNHLY and CDR2 FYNNEI come from the germline V gene. Using its own MiXCR run on the reads, TCRdb lists one record per CDR3 protein. The sample has roughly 230,000 distinct CDR3 sequences; over 20% are singletons. The TCR comes from a human donor in good health (CMV status not recorded). Some clones in this sample may be carry-over from other donors' samples. Sequencing used CD8+ T cells from PBMCs. The chain couples TRBV2 to TRBJ2-1; D not certain. The CDR3 DNA follows: TGTGCCTCCCATGAGGTTGAGCAGTTCTTC. Its translation: CASHEVEQFF. Based on the CDR3 plus reference TRBV2 and TRBJ2-1, the full variable domain is EPEVTQTPSHQVTQMGQEVILRCVPISNHLYFYWYRQILGQKVEFLVSFYNNEISEKSEIFDDQFSVERPDGSNFTLKIRSTKLEDSAMYFCASHEVEQFFGPGTRLTVL.